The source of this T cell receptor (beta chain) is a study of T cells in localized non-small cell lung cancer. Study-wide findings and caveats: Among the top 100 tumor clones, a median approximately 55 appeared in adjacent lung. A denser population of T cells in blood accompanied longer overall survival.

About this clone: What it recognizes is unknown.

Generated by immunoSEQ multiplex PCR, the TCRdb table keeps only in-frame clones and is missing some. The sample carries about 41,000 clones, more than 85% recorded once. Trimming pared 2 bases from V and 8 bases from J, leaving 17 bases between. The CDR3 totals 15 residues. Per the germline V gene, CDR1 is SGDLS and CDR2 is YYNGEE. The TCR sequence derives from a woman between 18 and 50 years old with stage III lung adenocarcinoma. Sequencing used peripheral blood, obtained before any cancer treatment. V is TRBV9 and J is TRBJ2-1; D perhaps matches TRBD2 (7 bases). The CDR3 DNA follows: TGTGCCAGCAGCGTCAGGAGGGGGGGCATCGATGAGCAGTTCTTC. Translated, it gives CASSVRRGGIDEQFF.